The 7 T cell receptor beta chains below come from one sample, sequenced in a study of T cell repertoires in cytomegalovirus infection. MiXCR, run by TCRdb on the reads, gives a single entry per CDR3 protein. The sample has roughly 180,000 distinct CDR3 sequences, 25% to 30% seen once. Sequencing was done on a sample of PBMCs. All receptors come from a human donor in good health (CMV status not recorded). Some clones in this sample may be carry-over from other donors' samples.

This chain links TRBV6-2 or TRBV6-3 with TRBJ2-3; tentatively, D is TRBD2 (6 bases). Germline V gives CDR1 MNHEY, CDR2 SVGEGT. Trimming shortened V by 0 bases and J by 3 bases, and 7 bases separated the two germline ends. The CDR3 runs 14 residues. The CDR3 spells CASSYSGLTDTQYF. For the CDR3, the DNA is TGTGCCAGCAGTTACTCGGGACTGACAGATACGCAGTATTTT.

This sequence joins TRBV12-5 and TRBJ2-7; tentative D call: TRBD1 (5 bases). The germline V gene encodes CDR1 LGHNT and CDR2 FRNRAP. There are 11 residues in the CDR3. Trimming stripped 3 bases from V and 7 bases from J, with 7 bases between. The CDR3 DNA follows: TGTGCTAGTGGTTTCCGGACAGAGCAGTACTTC. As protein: CASGFRTEQYF.

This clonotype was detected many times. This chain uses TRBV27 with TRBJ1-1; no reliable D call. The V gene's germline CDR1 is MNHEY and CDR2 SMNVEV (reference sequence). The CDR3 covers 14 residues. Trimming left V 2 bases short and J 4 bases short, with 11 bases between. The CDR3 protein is CASSLGGLGTEAFF. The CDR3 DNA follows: TGTGCCAGCAGTTTAGGAGGGCTCGGCACTGAAGCTTTCTTT.

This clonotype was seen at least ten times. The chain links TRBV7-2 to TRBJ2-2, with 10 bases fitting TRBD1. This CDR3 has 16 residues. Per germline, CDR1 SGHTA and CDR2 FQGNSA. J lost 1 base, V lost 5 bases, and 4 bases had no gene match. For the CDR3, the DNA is TGTGCCAGCAGCCTTCGGGACAGGGGGAACACCGGGGAGCTGTTTTTT. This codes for CASSLRDRGNTGELFF.

Here the CDR3 DNA reads TGTGCCAGCAGTTTTGAGGGTGAAGCTTTCTTT. This translates into CASSFEGEAFF. The rearrangement joins TRBV12-3 or TRBV12-4 to TRBJ1-1; D not resolved. The CDR3 spans 11 residues. Trimming shortened V by 3 bases and J by 7 bases, and 6 bases separated the two germline ends.

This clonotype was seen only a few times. CDR3 loop: CASSLDRQQPQHF. CDR3 nucleotides: TGTGCCAGCAGCTTAGACAGACAACAGCCCCAGCATTTT. This chain uses TRBV7-8 with TRBJ1-5; D is undetermined. The CDR3 is made up of 13 amino acids. The germline V gene has CDR1 SGHVS and CDR2 FQNEAQ. V gave up 1 base and J gave up 7 bases, with 8 bases separating them.

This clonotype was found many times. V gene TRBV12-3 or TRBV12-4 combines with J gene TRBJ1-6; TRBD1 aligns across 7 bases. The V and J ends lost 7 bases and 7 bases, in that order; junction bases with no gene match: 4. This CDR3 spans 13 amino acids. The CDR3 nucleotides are TGTGCCAGCACCTCACAGGGGAATTCACCCCTCCACTTT. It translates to CASTSQGNSPLHF.